This record concerns one TCR beta chain sequence. These data belong to a study of blood T cell repertoires in COVID-19. At the level of the study: The United States, Italy and Spain supplied acute and convalescent COVID-19 samples. T cells, B-cell-depleted T cells, or PBMCs supplied cDNA or gDNA.

In the authors' workflow: Reference gene primer amplification in the assay estimated nucleated cell counts. The repertoire was sequenced with immunoSEQ multiplex PCR; TCRdb's copy has only in-frame clones and lacks some. V, J and clone size are taken as reported in that table, and D and trimming were inferred from the DNA itself. The table has more than 200,000 clones, 75% to 90% seen once. CDR1 SGHDT and CDR2 YYEEEE come from the germline V gene. The CDR3 totals 12 residues. V shed 2 bases and J 6 bases; nucleotides not matched to a gene: 1. Sequenced: peripheral blood. The clonotype originates from a man under 40 with active or convalescent COVID-19. This chain joins TRBV5-6 and TRBJ1-2; 7 bases align to TRBD1. CDR3 DNA sequence: TGTGCCAGCAGCTTAGACAGGGATGGCTACACCTTC. Protein sequence: CASSLDRDGYTF. The complete variable domain, with remaining parts taken from reference TRBV5-6 and TRBJ1-2, reads DAGVTQSPTHLIKTRGQQVTLRCSPKSGHDTVSWYQQALGQGPQFIFQYYEEEERQRGNFPDRFSGHQFPNYSSELNVNALLLGDSALYLCASSLDRDGYTFGSGTRLTVV.